The text below deals with one T cell receptor (beta chain). This entry is derived from a study of OX40 agonist ivuxolimab in advanced cancers. Study-level background: Patients receiving dose escalation had hepatocellular carcinoma, melanoma, renal cell or head and neck cancer.

The method was immunoSEQ multiplex PCR; TCRdb's version includes in-frame clones alone and lacks a portion of them. The sample lists some 80,000 clones; about 91% were seen once. The V end lost 2 bases, the J end lost 5 bases, and 11 bases lay between the germline ends. This CDR3 has 14 amino acids. Germline CDR1 SGHDT, CDR2 YYEEEE. Material: CD4+ or CD8+ T cells sorted from blood, obtained in a trial of the OX40 agonist ivuxolimab. The gene calls are TRBV5-6 and TRBJ1-5; D possibly corresponds to TRBD1 (5 bases). The TCR sequence derives from an adult with an advanced solid tumor such as melanoma, head and neck, liver or kidney cancer. CDR3 coding DNA: TGTGCCAGCAGCTTAGGGGTTGTTGATCAGCCCCAGCATTTT. Translating it yields CASSLGVVDQPQHF. Based on the CDR3 plus reference TRBV5-6 and TRBJ1-5, the full variable domain is DAGVTQSPTHLIKTRGQQVTLRCSPKSGHDTVSWYQQALGQGPQFIFQYYEEEERQRGNFPDRFSGHQFPNYSSELNVNALLLGDSALYLCASSLGVVDQPQHFGDGTRLSIL.